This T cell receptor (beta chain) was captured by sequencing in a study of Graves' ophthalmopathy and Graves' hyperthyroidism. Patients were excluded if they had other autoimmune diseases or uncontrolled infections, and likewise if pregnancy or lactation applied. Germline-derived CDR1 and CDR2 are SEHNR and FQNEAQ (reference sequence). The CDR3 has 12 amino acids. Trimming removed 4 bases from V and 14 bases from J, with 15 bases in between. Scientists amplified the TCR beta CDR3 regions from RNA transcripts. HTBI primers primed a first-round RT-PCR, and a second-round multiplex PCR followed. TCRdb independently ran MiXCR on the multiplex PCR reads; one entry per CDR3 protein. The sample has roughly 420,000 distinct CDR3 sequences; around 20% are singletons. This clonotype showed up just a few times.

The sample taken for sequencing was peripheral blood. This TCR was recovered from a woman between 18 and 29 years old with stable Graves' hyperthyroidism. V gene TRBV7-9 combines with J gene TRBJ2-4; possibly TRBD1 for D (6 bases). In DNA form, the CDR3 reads TGTGCCAGCAGCTACCGGGACAAGGTTAAGTACTTC. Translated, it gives CASSYRDKVKYF. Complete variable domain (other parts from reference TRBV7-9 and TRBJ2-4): DTGVSQNPRHKITKRGQNVTFRCDPISEHNRLYWYRQTLGQGPEFLTYFQNEAQLEKSRLLSDRFSAERPKGSFSTLEIQRTEQGDSAMYLCASSYRDKVKYFGAGTRLSVL.